This T cell receptor (beta chain) was captured by sequencing in a study of early T cells in non-severe SARS-CoV-2 infection. Study-level background: Sequencing was performed on bulk RNA from unsorted whole blood, leaving chains unpaired.

Unique molecular identifiers (one per individual cDNA molecule) were attached. In TCRdb, the 5' RACE reads were re-called with MiXCR into one record per CDR3 protein. The table shows 56,000 or so distinct CDR3 sequences, with over 9.5% occurring only once. This clonotype has a handful of counts. Antigen unknown. General study points: The VDJdb matching leaned toward anti-spike CD8 responses and overlooked private and CD4 specificities.

This clonotype was obtained from an adult who was a healthcare worker with PCR-confirmed SARS-CoV-2 infection or an uninfected control (not recorded which). Source material: whole blood.

The CDR3 sequence is CASSWDRGYEQFF. CDR3 in DNA: TGTGCCAGCAGCTGGGACAGGGGATATGAGCAGTTCTTC. The rearrangement joins TRBV11-1 to TRBJ2-1; 10 nucleotides agree with TRBD1. V shed 4 bases, J shed 8 bases, and the junction held 2 bases outside the gene matches. CDR1 and CDR2 from the germline V gene are SGHAT and FQDESV (reference sequence). The CDR3 has 13 residues.